This entry is about one T cell receptor beta chain. Its specificity is unknown. This sample is drawn from a study of cytomegalovirus exposure and HLA in healthy donors. Study-level results: There were some public TCRs occurring in many donors, but most TCR sequences were rare.

Trimming at V came to 5 bases and at J to 1 base, leaving 15 bases not matched to a gene. The germline CDR1 and CDR2 sequences are MDHEN and SYDVKM. The CDR3 covers 20 residues. With 60 Vbeta and 13 Jbeta primers, the PCR was carried out. Sequencing used immunoSEQ multiplex PCR; TCRdb keeps in-frame clones, though not all of them. This sample has about 150,000 clones, with around 80% found just once. The chain carries TRBV28 and TRBJ2-1; 12 nucleotides line up with TRBD2. Sequencing used PBMCs. This TCR was sampled from a man under 40 in good health and CMV-seropositive. The CDR3, as DNA: TGTGCCAGCAGTCCCGCCCCCGGACTAGCGGGGCTTGTATCCTACAATGAGCAGTTCTTC. Translation gives CASSPAPGLAGLVSYNEQFF.